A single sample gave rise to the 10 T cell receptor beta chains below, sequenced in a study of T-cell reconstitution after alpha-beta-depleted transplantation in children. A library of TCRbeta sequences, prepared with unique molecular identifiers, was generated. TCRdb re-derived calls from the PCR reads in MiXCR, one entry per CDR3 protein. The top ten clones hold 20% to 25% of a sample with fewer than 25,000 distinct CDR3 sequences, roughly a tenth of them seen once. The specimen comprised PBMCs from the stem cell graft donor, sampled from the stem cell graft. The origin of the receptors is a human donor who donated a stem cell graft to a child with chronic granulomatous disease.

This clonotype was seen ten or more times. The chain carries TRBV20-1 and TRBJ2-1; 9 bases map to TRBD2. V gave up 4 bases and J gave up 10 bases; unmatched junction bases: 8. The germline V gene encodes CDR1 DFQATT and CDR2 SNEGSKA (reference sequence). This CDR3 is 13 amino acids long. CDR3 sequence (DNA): TGCAGTGCTATTAGCGGGAGCGGCTGGGAGCAGTTCTTC. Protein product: CSAISGSGWEQFF.

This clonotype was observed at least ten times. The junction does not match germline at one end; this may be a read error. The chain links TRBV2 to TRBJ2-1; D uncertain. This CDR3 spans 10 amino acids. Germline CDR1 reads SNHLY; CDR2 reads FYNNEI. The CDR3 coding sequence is TGTGCCAGCACTGAAGACGAGCAGTTCTTC. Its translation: CASTEDEQFF.

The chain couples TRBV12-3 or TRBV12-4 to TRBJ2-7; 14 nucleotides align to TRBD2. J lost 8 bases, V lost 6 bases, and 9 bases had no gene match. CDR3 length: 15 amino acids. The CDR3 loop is CASSVGTSGSHKQYF. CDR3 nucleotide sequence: TGTGCCAGCAGCGTGGGGACTAGCGGGAGTCATAAGCAGTACTTC.

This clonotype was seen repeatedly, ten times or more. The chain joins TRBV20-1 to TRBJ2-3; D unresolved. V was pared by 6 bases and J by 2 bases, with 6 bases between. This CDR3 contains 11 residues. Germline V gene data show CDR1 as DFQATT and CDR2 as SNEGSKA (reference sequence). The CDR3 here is CSAPYTDTQYF. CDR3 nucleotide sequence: TGCAGTGCCCCGTACACAGATACGCAGTATTTT.

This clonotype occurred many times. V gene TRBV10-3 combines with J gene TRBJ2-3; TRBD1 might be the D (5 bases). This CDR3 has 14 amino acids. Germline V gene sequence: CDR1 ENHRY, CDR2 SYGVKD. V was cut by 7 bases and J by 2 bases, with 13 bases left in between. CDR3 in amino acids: CAITVGLFTDTQYF. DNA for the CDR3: TGTGCCATCACGGTGGGGCTATTCACAGATACGCAGTATTTT.

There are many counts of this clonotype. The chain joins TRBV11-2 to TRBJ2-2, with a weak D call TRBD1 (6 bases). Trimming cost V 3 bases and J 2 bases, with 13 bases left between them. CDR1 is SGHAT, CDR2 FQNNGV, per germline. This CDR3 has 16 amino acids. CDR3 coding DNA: TGTGCCAGCAGCTTGGTAGGGGGTTTAAACACCGGGGAGCTGTTTTTT. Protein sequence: CASSLVGGLNTGELFF.

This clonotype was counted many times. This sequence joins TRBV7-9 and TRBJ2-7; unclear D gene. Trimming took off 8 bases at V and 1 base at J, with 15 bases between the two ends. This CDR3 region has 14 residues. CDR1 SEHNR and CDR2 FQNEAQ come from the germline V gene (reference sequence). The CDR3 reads CASSQIPRSYEQYF. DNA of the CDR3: TGTGCCAGCTCCCAGATACCAAGATCCTACGAGCAGTACTTC.

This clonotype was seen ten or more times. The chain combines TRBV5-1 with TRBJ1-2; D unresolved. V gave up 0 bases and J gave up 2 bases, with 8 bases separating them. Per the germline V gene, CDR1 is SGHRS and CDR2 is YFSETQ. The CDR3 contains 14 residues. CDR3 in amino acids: CASSLEGGNYGYTF. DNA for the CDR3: TGCGCCAGCAGCTTGGAAGGAGGCAACTATGGCTACACCTTC.

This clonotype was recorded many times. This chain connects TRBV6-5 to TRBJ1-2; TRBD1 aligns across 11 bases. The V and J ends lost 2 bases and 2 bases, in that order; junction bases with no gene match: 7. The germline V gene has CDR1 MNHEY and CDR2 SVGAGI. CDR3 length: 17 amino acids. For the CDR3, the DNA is TGTGCCAGCAGTTACCGGACAGGGGGCGCGTGGAACTATGGCTACACCTTC. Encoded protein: CASSYRTGGAWNYGYTF.

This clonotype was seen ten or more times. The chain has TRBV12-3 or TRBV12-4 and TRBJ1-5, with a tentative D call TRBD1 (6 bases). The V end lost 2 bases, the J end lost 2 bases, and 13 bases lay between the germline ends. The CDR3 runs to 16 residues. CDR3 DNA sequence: TGTGCCAGCAGTTTAACAGAACAGGGTGGCAATCAGCCCCAGCATTTT. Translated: CASSLTEQGGNQPQHF.